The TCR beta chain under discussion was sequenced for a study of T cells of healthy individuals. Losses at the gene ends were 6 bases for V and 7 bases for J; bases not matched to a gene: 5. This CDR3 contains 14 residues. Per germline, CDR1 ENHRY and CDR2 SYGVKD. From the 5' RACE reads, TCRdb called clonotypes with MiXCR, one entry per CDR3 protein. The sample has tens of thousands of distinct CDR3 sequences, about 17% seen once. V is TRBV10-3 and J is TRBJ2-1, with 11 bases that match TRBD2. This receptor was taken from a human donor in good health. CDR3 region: CAIRGLAAINEQFF. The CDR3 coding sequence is TGTGCCATCAGGGGACTAGCGGCGATTAATGAGCAGTTCTTC.